What follows describes a single T cell receptor (beta chain). This CDR3 is 14 amino acids long. V dropped 3 bases and J dropped 2 bases, with 8 bases sitting between them. The germline V gene encodes CDR1 MNHEY and CDR2 SVGAGI. The entry originates in a study of blood T cell repertoires in COVID-19. Study summary: Samples representing acute and convalescent COVID-19 were sourced from the United States, Italy and Spain.

In the source study's methods: Estimates of nucleated cell counts were drawn from the amplification of reference gene primers. TCRdb's table, derived via immunoSEQ multiplex PCR, lists solely in-frame clones and lacks some. V, J and clone size reflect that table, while D and trimming were determined from the DNA. The sample includes 88,000 or so clones, around 86% of them seen just once. The rearrangement joins TRBV6-5 to TRBJ1-3; D perhaps matches TRBD1 (5 bases). This receptor was taken from a man in his 60s with acute or convalescent COVID-19. Sequencing was carried out using peripheral blood. CDR3 loop: CASSYDRTGNTIYF. CDR3 DNA sequence: TGTGCCAGCAGTTATGACAGAACTGGAAACACCATATATTTT.